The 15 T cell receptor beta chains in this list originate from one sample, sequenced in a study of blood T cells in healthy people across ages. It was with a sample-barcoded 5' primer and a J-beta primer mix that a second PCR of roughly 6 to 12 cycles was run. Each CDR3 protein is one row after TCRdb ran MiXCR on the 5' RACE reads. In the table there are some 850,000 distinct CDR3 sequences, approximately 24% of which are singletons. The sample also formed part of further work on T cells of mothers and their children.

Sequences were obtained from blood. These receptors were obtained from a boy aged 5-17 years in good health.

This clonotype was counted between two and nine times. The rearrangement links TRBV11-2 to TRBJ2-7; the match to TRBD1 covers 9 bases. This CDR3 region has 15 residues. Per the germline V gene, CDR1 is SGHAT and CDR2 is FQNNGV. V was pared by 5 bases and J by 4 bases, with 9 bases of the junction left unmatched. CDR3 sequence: CASSIRDRDLYEQYF. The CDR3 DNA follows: TGTGCCAGCAGCATCCGGGACAGGGACTTATACGAGCAGTACTTC.

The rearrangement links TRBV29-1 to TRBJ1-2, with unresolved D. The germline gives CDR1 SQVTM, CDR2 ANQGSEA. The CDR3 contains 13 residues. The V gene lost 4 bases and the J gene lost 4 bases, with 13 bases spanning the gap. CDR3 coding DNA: TGCAGCGTTGCAGGCTTCCAGTTCTATGGCTACACCTTC. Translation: CSVAGFQFYGYTF.

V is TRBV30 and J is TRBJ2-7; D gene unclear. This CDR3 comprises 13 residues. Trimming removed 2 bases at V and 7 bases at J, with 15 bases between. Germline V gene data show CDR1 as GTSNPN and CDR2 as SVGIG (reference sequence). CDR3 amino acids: CAWSPPSLREQYF. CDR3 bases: TGTGCCTGGAGTCCTCCTAGTCTTAGGGAGCAGTACTTC. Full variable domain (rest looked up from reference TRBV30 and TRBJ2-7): SQTIHQWPATLVQPVGSPLSLECTVEGTSNPNLYWYRQAAGRGLQLLFYSVGIGQISSEVPQNLSASRPQDRQFILSSKKLLLSDSGFYLCAWSPPSLREQYFGPGTRLTVT.

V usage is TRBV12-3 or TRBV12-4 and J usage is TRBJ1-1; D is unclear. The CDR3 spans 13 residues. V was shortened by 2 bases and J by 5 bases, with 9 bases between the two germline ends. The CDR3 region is CASSLKAGTEAFF. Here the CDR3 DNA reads TGTGCCAGCAGTTTAAAGGCCGGGACTGAAGCTTTCTTT.

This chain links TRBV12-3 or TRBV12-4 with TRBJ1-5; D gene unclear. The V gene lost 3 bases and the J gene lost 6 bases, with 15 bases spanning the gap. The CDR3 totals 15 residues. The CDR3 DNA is TGTGCCAGCAGTTTGATTGGAGGGCTACCTCAGCCCCAGCATTTT. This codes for CASSLIGGLPQPQHF.

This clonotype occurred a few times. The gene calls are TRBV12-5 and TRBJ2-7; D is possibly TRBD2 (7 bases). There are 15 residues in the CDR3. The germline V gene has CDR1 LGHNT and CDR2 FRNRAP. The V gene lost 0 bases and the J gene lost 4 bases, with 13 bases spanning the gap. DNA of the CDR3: TGTGCTAGTGGTTTGGTTTGGGGGGGCCAGTACGAGCAGTACTTC. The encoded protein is CASGLVWGGQYEQYF.

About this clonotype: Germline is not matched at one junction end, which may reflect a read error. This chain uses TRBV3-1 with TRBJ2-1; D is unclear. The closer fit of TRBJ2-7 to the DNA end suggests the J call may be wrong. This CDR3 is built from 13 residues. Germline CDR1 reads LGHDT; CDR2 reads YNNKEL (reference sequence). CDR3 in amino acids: CASSQGPLYAQYF. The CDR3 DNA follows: TGTGCCAGCAGCCAAGGGCCTCTCTACGCGCAGTACTTC.

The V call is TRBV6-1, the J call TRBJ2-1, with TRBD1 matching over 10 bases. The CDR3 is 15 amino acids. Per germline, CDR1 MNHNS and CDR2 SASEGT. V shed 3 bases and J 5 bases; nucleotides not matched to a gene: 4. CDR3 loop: CASSDTDRGHNEQFF. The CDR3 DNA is TGTGCCAGCAGTGATACAGACAGGGGGCACAATGAGCAGTTCTTC.

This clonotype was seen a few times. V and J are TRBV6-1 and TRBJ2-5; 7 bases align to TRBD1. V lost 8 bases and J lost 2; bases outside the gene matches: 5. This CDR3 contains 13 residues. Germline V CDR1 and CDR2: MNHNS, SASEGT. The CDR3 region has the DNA TGTGCCAGCGGGGACAGTTTTCAAGAGACCCAGTACTTC. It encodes CASGDSFQETQYF.

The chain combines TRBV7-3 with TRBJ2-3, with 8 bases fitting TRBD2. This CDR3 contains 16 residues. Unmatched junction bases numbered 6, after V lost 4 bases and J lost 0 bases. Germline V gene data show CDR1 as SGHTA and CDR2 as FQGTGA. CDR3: CASSSQLAGSTDTQYF. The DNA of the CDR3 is TGTGCCAGCAGCTCCCAGTTAGCGGGGAGCACAGATACGCAGTATTTT.

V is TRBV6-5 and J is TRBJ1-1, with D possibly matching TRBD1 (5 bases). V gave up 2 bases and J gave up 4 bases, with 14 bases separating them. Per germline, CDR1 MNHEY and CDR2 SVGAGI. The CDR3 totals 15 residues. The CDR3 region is CASSYGGPYLTEAFF. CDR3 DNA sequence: TGTGCCAGCAGTTACGGGGGACCCTATCTCACTGAAGCTTTCTTT.

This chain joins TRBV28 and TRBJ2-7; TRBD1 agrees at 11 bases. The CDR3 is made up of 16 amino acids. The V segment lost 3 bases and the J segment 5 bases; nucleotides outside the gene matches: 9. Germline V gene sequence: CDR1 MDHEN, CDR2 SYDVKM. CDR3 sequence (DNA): TGTGCCAGCAGTTTTCCCCGGGACAGGGGGACCAACGAGCAGTACTTC. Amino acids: CASSFPRDRGTNEQYF. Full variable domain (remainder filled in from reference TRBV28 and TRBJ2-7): DVKVTQSSRYLVKRTGEKVFLECVQDMDHENMFWYRQDPGLGLRLIYFSYDVKMKEKGDIPEGYSVSREKKERFSLILESASTNQTSMYLCASSFPRDRGTNEQYFGPGTRLTVT.

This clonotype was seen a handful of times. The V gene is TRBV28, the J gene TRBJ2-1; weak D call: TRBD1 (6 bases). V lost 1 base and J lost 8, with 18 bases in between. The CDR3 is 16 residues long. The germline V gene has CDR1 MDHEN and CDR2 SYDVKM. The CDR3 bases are TGTGCCAGCAGTTTATTGTCCCGAAAGGGGGATGATGAGCAGTTCTTC. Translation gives CASSLLSRKGDDEQFF.

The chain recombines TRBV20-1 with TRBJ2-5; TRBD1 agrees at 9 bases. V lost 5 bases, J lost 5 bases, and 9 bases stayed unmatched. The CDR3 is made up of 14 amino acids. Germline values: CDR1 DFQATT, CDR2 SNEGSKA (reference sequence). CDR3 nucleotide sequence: TGCAGTGCTTCCCTGGGACAGGGTCAGGAGACCCAGTACTTC. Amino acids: CSASLGQGQETQYF.

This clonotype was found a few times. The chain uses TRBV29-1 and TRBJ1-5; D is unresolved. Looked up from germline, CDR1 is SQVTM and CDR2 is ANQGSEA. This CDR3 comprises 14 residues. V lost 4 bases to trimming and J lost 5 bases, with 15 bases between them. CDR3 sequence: CSVGSVGQDQPQHF. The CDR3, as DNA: TGCAGCGTTGGCTCTGTTGGCCAAGATCAGCCCCAGCATTTT. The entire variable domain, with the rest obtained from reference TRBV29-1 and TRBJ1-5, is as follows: SAVISQKPSRDICQRGTSLTIQCQVDSQVTMMFWYRQQPGQSLTLIATANQGSEATYESGFVIDKFPISRPNLTFSTLTVSNMSPEDSSIYLCSVGSVGQDQPQHFGDGTRLSIL.